The subject of this entry is one T cell receptor (beta chain). Its antigen is not identified. Per germline, CDR1 SGHRS and CDR2 YFSETQ. CDR3 length: 15 residues. V dropped 3 bases and J dropped 5 bases, with 15 bases sitting between them. The data were taken from a study of T-cell memory formation after mild COVID-19. Findings and caveats of the study: The pre-infection memory compartment contained some responding clones, suggesting cross-reactive memory joined. Whereas later expanders leaned CD4+, clones contracting day 15 to 85 showed a balanced CD4/CD8 makeup.

Barcoded TCR alpha and TCR beta cDNA libraries with UMIs came from 5'RACE using constant-segment primers. TCRdb called the 5' RACE reads again in MiXCR, with one record for every CDR3 protein. The sample holds tens of thousands of distinct CDR3 sequences, about 27% seen once. The genes are TRBV5-1 and TRBJ2-1; D may match TRBD1 or TRBD2 (5 bases each). The TCR sequence derives from a man aged 18 to 35 who had mild COVID-19 (a few samples of this study predate the infection). Cell type and time point are not known. Material for sequencing was PBMCs or a T cell subset sorted from them (not recorded which). The DNA of the CDR3 is TGCGCCAGCAGCTACGCCGGGACGGGTAACAATGAGCAGTTCTTC. It encodes CASSYAGTGNNEQFF.